The entry that follows covers one TCR beta chain sequence. This clonotype appeared a single time. The antigen it recognizes is unknown. No much larger clone exists at a distance of one base, and base qualities are not known. One read provides weak support. The sample's treatment or condition label is to be understood as: live attenuated yellow fever vaccine strain. PBMCs were isolated from peripheral blood using a standard Ficoll-Paque protocol. Dynabeads CD4 and CD8 positive selection kits were used to isolate CD4 and CD8 T-cell fractions. RNA was extracted with TriZol from bulk PBMCs, CD4 and CD8 fractions, and dextramer-positive and dextramer-negative fractions. From cysteine to phenylalanine, the CDR3 is 12 amino acids long. Only the CDR3 DNA is retained, 36 bases long and in frame from the first base. After removal of 4 bases from V and 6 bases from J, the junction retains 2 bases not matched to a gene.

This sample was included in a study of T cells after yellow fever vaccination (dated by TCRdb to about 2019). About the investigation overall: Libraries from fractions with low cell numbers were prepared with the SMART-Seq v4 Ultra Low Input RNA kit. Two healthy male donors made up the cohort, one aged 18 to 30 years and the other aged 30 to 39 years. To follow T-cell clones before and after primary and booster YFV17D yellow fever vaccination, bulk TCR alpha and beta repertoires were sequenced over time. Blood samples were taken at several timepoints before and after primary and secondary immunization, and bulk PBMC replicates and cell subsets were isolated. Study-wide findings and limitations: Because abundant contaminating clonotypes from the bulk population could be contained in FACS-sorted repertoires, computational filtering was required. Most clones expanded after primary vaccination were re-detected after the booster (around 96% of CD4 and about 88% of CD8), suggesting broad memory maintenance. A small share of clonotypes was detected in both CD4 and CD8 compartments, with the overlap likely arising from convergent recombination. The study included only two donors, which limits how far the findings can be generalized. The secondary T-cell response was weaker than the primary response but faster, peaking on day 5 instead of day 15.

The instrument was an Illumina NovaSeq 6000. TCR cDNA was synthesized by 5'RACE template switching, through which a universal primer site and unique molecular identifiers were introduced. cDNA synthesis was primed from both the TCR alpha and TCR beta constant segments. Two PCR steps were used to amplify libraries, with sample barcodes and sequencing adapters being added in the second step. Sequencing of the libraries was done on either Illumina HiSeq 2500 (2x100 bp) or NovaSeq (2x150 bp). Concerning the study's data processing: Demultiplexing of reads and collapsing into UMI consensus sequences were performed with MIGEC, and V(D)J alignment was carried out with MiXCR. Vaccine-responding clonotypes were defined with edgeR using replicate PBMC samples, requiring FDR below 0.01 and a log2 fold change above 5 up to day 15. Each bulk clonotype received a CD4 or CD8 identity based on whether the sequenced CD4 or CD8 repertoire contained that clonotype at higher abundance. TCRdb reran the public reads through fastp at Q25 and MiXCR, keeping productive beta chains. When rows share a CDR3 protein, they turn into one entry using the most common DNA and genes. These V and J calls derive from TCRdb rather than the authors' analysis. This sample gives some 120,000 distinct CDR3 sequences in total; approximately 16% of them show up just once. The ten largest clonotypes hold 40% to 45% of the sample.

Recombination connected TRBV12-3 or TRBV12-4 to TRBJ1-2; 7 middle bases align to TRBD1. The sequencing used CD8+ T cells sorted from PBMCs, collected 5 days after the yellow fever booster vaccination. The source of this sequence is a man between 18 and 35 years old who received the YFV17D yellow fever vaccine. Here the CDR3 is given as CASSSGQDGYTF. The DNA sequence follows: TGTGCCAGCAGTTCCGGACAGGATGGCTACACCTTC.